The 30 T cell receptor beta chains below come from one sample, sequenced in a study of blood T cell repertoires in COVID-19. The repertoire was sequenced with immunoSEQ multiplex PCR; TCRdb's copy has only in-frame clones and lacks some. The table includes around 200,000 clones, 75% to 85% detected once. The sample was peripheral blood. All receptors derive from a woman aged 40 to 50 with COVID-19, enrolled during active disease.

The table lists this clone with a count of one. The chain has TRBV6-5 and TRBJ1-2, with a weak D call TRBD1 (6 bases). Germline V lookup: CDR1 MNHEY, CDR2 SVGAGI. The V and J ends lost 6 bases and 8 bases respectively, with 13 bases between them. CDR3 length equals 12 residues. CDR3: CASSLRGGGYTF. CDR3 coding DNA: TGTGCCAGCAGCCTCAGGGGTGGGGGCTACACCTTC.

The chain recombines TRBV7-9 with TRBJ2-7, with 8 bases aligning to TRBD2. In germline, CDR1 is SEHNR, CDR2 FQNEAQ (reference sequence). This CDR3 comprises 15 residues. V gave up 5 bases and J gave up 6 bases; unmatched junction bases: 12. CDR3 in DNA: TGTGCCAGCAGCCCAAACGGGAGGGCCTATAGCGAGCAGTACTTC. This codes for CASSPNGRAYSEQYF.

CDR3 in amino acids: CSVETSSSFNEQFF. CDR3 DNA: TGCAGCGTAGAAACTAGCTCTTCTTTCAATGAGCAGTTCTTC. The chain uses TRBV29-1 and TRBJ2-1, with D tentatively TRBD2 (6 bases). V was pared by 6 bases and J by 6 bases, with 18 bases between. Germline assignment: CDR1 SQVTM and CDR2 ANQGSEA. The CDR3 has 14 residues.

The V call is TRBV29-1, the J call TRBJ1-2, with TRBD1 identical over 7 bases. The CDR3 extends over 13 amino acids. CDR1 is SQVTM and CDR2 is ANQGSEA in the germline V gene. The V and J ends lost 4 bases and 0 bases, in that order; junction bases with no gene match: 2. The CDR3 loop reads CSVVGTANYGYTF. The DNA for the CDR3 is TGCAGCGTTGTAGGGACAGCTAACTATGGCTACACCTTC.

For the CDR3, the DNA is TGTGCCAGCAGCACAGGGGCTGGCGGCTATGGCTACACCTTC. Translation: CASSTGAGGYGYTF. The chain employs TRBV28 and TRBJ1-2, with 7 positions matching TRBD1. J was trimmed by 4 bases and V by 6 bases; bases with no gene match: 8. Germline lookup yields CDR1 MDHEN and CDR2 SYDVKM. The CDR3 consists of 14 residues.

The V call is TRBV5-6, the J call TRBJ2-7; 8 nucleotides line up with TRBD1. The CDR3 runs 16 residues. V dropped 5 bases and J dropped 0; count of bases not matched to a gene: 10. Germline loops: CDR1 SGHDT, CDR2 YYEEEE. This chain's CDR3 is CASSRKGQATSYEQYF. The CDR3 nucleotides read TGTGCCAGCAGTCGTAAGGGACAGGCCACCTCCTACGAGCAGTACTTC.

The chain carries TRBV3-1 (or the pseudogene TRBV3-2) and TRBJ1-6, with TRBD1 matching 9 bases. The CDR3 spans 16 residues. After removal of 1 base from V and 6 bases from J, the junction contained 4 bases not matched to a gene. CDR1 and CDR2 (germline): LGHDT, YNNKEL (reference sequence). CDR3 loop: CASSQGGTGFNSPLHF. CDR3 nucleotide sequence: TGTGCCAGCAGCCAAGGTGGGACAGGGTTTAATTCACCCCTCCACTTT.

A single count supports this clone. The rearrangement links TRBV19 to TRBJ2-3; 7 bases map to TRBD2. CDR1 LNHDA and CDR2 SQIVND come from the germline V gene (reference sequence). V trimming: 10 bases; J trimming: 1 base; junction bases outside the gene matches: 11. The CDR3 has 15 residues. CDR3 nucleotides: TGTGCCACCAATGGGGGGGACGCTGGCACAGATACGCAGTATTTT. Translating it yields CATNGGDAGTDTQYF.

This rearrangement joins TRBV6-5 to TRBJ1-2, with D hard to call. Germline V gene lookup returns CDR1 MNHEY and CDR2 SVGAGI. V dropped 3 bases and J dropped 2 bases, with 7 bases sitting between them. The CDR3 totals 13 residues. The CDR3 bases are TGTGCCAGCAGTTATGACTCCAACTATGGCTACACCTTC. This codes for CASSYDSNYGYTF.

The V gene is TRBV2, the J gene TRBJ1-3; 7 bases line up with TRBD1. CDR1 and CDR2 (germline): SNHLY, FYNNEI. Losses at the gene ends were 6 bases for V and 0 bases for J; bases not matched to a gene: 8. The length of the CDR3 is 16 residues. The DNA for the CDR3 is TGTGCCAGCAGCCCAGGGACAGCCTTCTCTGGAAACACCATATATTTT. It is translated as CASSPGTAFSGNTIYF.

This clone was counted only a few times. The rearrangement joins TRBV7-3 to TRBJ1-1; 7 bases are a match to TRBD1. The germline gives CDR1 SGHTA, CDR2 FQGTGA. J gave up 3 bases and V 5 bases, and 3 bases lay outside the gene matches. CDR3 length equals 13 residues. The chain's CDR3 is CASSTQGDTEAFF. The CDR3 DNA follows: TGTGCCAGCAGCACCCAGGGGGACACTGAAGCTTTCTTT.

This chain uses TRBV4-2 with TRBJ2-3; no clear D. This CDR3 has 15 amino acids. Germline assignment: CDR1 LGHNA and CDR2 YNFKEQ. With 4 bases removed from V and 2 bases from J, the gap between germline ends came to 13 bases. CDR3 sequence (DNA): TGTGCCAGCAGCCCCAGACAAGCCATCACAGATACGCAGTATTTT. Translated: CASSPRQAITDTQYF.

The J gene is TRBJ2-1, the V gene TRBV24-1, with 13 bases that match TRBD2. Germline V gene sequence: CDR1 KGHDR, CDR2 SFDVKD. V was clipped by 0 bases and J by 5 bases; unmatched bases: 3. This CDR3 is 17 amino acids long. CDR3: CATSDLSGTSGNNEQFF. The CDR3 nucleotides are TGTGCCACCAGTGATTTGTCCGGGACTAGCGGGAACAATGAGCAGTTCTTC.

This chain links TRBV6-5 with TRBJ1-1, with D possibly TRBD1 on 5 matching bases. Germline CDR1 reads MNHEY; CDR2 reads SVGAGI. V was clipped by 1 base and J by 10 bases, with 13 bases between them. CDR3 length: 13 amino acids. The DNA of the CDR3 is TGTGCCAGCAGTTACTTTCCCCCCAGGGTAGCTTTCTTT. Its protein product is CASSYFPPRVAFF.

V and J are TRBV20-1 and TRBJ2-1, with 11 bases aligning to TRBD2. The V segment lost 3 bases and the J segment 7 bases; nucleotides outside the gene matches: 5. Germline lookup yields CDR1 DFQATT and CDR2 SNEGSKA (reference sequence). This CDR3 comprises 14 residues. CDR3 region: CSASGLAGGNEQFF. DNA of the CDR3: TGCAGTGCTAGTGGGCTAGCGGGAGGTAATGAGCAGTTCTTC.

This chain connects TRBV12-3 or TRBV12-4 to TRBJ1-5; D gene uncertain. With 1 base removed from V and 7 bases from J, the gap between germline ends came to 8 bases. This CDR3 spans 13 amino acids. DNA for the CDR3: TGTGCCAGCAGTTTAGGGGCAGCACAGCCCCAGCATTTT. This sequence encodes CASSLGAAQPQHF.

This clone is judged large. The chain combines TRBV12-3 or TRBV12-4 with TRBJ2-2; D gene ambiguous. The CDR3 is made up of 13 amino acids. The V end was cut by 5 bases, the J end by 2 bases, with 6 bases between. CDR3 loop: CASSDLNTGELFF. The CDR3 nucleotides are TGTGCCAGCAGTGACTTAAACACCGGGGAGCTGTTTTTT.

The chain recombines TRBV20-1 with TRBJ1-6; D unresolved. With 3 bases removed from V and 7 bases from J, the gap between germline ends came to 13 bases. Germline V gene lookup returns CDR1 DFQATT and CDR2 SNEGSKA (reference sequence). CDR3 length: 14 residues. This CDR3 is CSASITVPNSPLHF. CDR3 sequence (DNA): TGCAGTGCTAGTATTACGGTGCCCAATTCACCCCTCCACTTT.

This clone has just a few counts. The J gene is TRBJ1-5, the V gene TRBV19, with 10 bases identical to TRBD1. CDR1 LNHDA and CDR2 SQIVND come from the germline V gene (reference sequence). The CDR3 is made up of 16 amino acids. The V gene end was trimmed by 4 bases and the J gene end by 4 bases; junction bases not matched to a gene: 7. This CDR3 reads CASSTPGQGMNQPQHF. The CDR3 region has the DNA TGTGCCAGTAGTACCCCGGGACAGGGGATGAATCAGCCCCAGCATTTT.

The chain employs TRBV7-2 and TRBJ1-1; TRBD1 might be the D (5 bases). Trimming removed 5 bases at V and 5 bases at J, with 18 bases between. Germline-derived CDR1 and CDR2 are SGHTA and FQGNSA. This CDR3 comprises 15 residues. The CDR3 DNA reads TGTGCCAGCAGCCCCTTTGGAGGGGCGTTGACTGAAGCTTTCTTT. Residues: CASSPFGGALTEAFF.

The gene calls are TRBV7-9 and TRBJ1-2; D gene uncertain. Per germline, CDR1 SEHNR and CDR2 FQNEAQ (reference sequence). There are 12 residues in the CDR3. Trimming left V 4 bases short and J 13 bases short, with 16 bases between. DNA for the CDR3: TGTGCCAGCAGCTCACACCCTCCGTTGCTCACCTTC. It translates to CASSSHPPLLTF.

This clone occurred once. The V gene is TRBV6-5, the J gene TRBJ2-1, with 7 bases that match TRBD2. Germline V lookup: CDR1 MNHEY, CDR2 SVGAGI. CDR3 size: 14 residues. With 8 bases clipped from V and 4 bases from J, the junction kept 8 bases outside the gene matches. CDR3 sequence: CASQGASGYNEQFF. CDR3 coding DNA: TGTGCCAGCCAAGGGGCTAGCGGTTACAATGAGCAGTTCTTC.

The rearrangement uses TRBV2 and TRBJ2-5, with 12 bases matching TRBD1. The V gene end was trimmed by 3 bases and the J gene end by 6 bases; junction bases not matched to a gene: 11. The CDR3 totals 17 residues. From germline, CDR1 is SNHLY and CDR2 FYNNEI. The CDR3 DNA sequence: TGTGCCAGCAGTGAGGACACCGGGACAGGGGGCTGGAAGACCCAGTACTTC. It encodes CASSEDTGTGGWKTQYF. Supplemented by reference TRBV2 and TRBJ2-5, the full variable domain reads EPEVTQTPSHQVTQMGQEVILRCVPISNHLYFYWYRQILGQKVEFLVSFYNNEISEKSEIFDDQFSVERPDGSNFTLKIRSTKLEDSAMYFCASSEDTGTGGWKTQYFGPGTRLLVL.

This chain uses TRBV11-2 with TRBJ2-7; 9 bases match TRBD2. The CDR3 spans 16 residues. Germline values: CDR1 SGHAT, CDR2 FQNNGV. J gave up 2 bases and V 5 bases, and 10 bases lay outside the gene matches. CDR3 region: CASSHQRERGAYEQYF. The CDR3 DNA is TGTGCCAGCAGCCACCAGCGGGAGCGGGGGGCCTACGAGCAGTACTTC. Together with reference TRBV11-2 and TRBJ2-7, the CDR3 gives the full variable domain: EAGVAQSPRYKIIEKRQSVAFWCNPISGHATLYWYQQILGQGPKLLIQFQNNGVVDDSQLPKDRFSAERLKGVDSTLKIQPAKLEDSAVYLCASSHQRERGAYEQYFGPGTRLTVT.

This chain joins TRBV18 and TRBJ2-1; 11 bases are a match to TRBD2. Germline CDR1 is KGHSH and CDR2 is LQKENI. The CDR3 has 15 amino acids. J was trimmed by 9 bases and V by 3 bases; bases with no gene match: 7. This CDR3 is CASSPTSGSGGEQFF. Here the CDR3 DNA reads TGTGCCAGCTCACCTACTAGCGGGAGTGGCGGTGAGCAGTTCTTC.

The chain uses TRBV7-9 and TRBJ2-3; D possibly corresponds to TRBD1 (6 bases). Germline CDR1 SEHNR, CDR2 FQNEAQ (reference sequence). The CDR3 consists of 18 residues. V was clipped by 4 bases and J by 0 bases, with 20 bases between them. The CDR3 spells CASSSPTGQSSSTDTQYF. The CDR3, as DNA: TGTGCCAGCAGCTCACCGACCGGACAGTCCTCTAGCACAGATACGCAGTATTTT.

Remarks on this clone: The sample holds other DNA sequences that translate to the same CDR3. DNA for the CDR3: TGTGCCAGCAGCCTAAGACAGGGATCTAGCTCCTACAATGAGCAGTTCTTC. The encoded protein is CASSLRQGSSSYNEQFF. The chain has TRBV7-9 and TRBJ2-1; the match to TRBD1 covers 7 bases. The germline gives CDR1 SEHNR, CDR2 FQNEAQ (reference sequence). The J segment lost 0 bases and the V segment lost 5 bases, leaving 10 bases of the junction unmatched. The CDR3 covers 17 residues. The entire variable domain, with the rest obtained from reference TRBV7-9 and TRBJ2-1, is as follows: DTGVSQNPRHKITKRGQNVTFRCDPISEHNRLYWYRQTLGQGPEFLTYFQNEAQLEKSRLLSDRFSAERPKGSFSTLEIQRTEQGDSAMYLCASSLRQGSSSYNEQFFGPGTRLTVL.

The count of this clone is one. The chain links TRBV3-1 (or the pseudogene TRBV3-2) to TRBJ1-2; TRBD1 aligns across 7 bases. V was pared by 3 bases and J by 2 bases, with 9 bases of the junction left unmatched. This CDR3 region has 16 residues. Per the germline V gene, CDR1 is LGHDT and CDR2 is YNNKEL (reference sequence). The DNA of the CDR3 is TGTGCCAGCAGCCAGGTACTCACGGACAGGAACTATGGCTACACCTTC. Protein product: CASSQVLTDRNYGYTF.

The chain carries TRBV4-1 and TRBJ2-3, with 13 positions matching TRBD2. V trimming: 5 bases; J trimming: 8 bases; junction bases outside the gene matches: 10. CDR1 is MGHRA and CDR2 is YSYEKL in the germline V gene. The length of the CDR3 is 16 residues. CDR3 sequence (DNA): TGCGCCAGCAGCGCCCGACTAGCGGGGGGACGAGTTACGCAGTATTTT. It yields the protein CASSARLAGGRVTQYF.

The CDR3 spells CASSLVGRAASGANVLTF. The CDR3 region has the DNA TGTGCCAGCAGCTTGGTCGGCAGGGCCGCCTCTGGGGCCAACGTCCTGACTTTC. V usage is TRBV5-5 and J usage is TRBJ2-6; the D gene is possibly TRBD1 (5 bases). Germline V gene sequence: CDR1 SGHKS, CDR2 YYEKEE (reference sequence). V was cut by 0 bases and J by 0 bases, with 13 bases left in between. The CDR3 totals 18 residues.